The sequence of this T cell receptor (beta chain) was determined in a study of shared clonotypes between healthy human individuals (dated by TCRdb to 2020 to 2021). With respect to the entire study: Three men and two women, aged 18 to 49 years, made up the cohort. For each donor, CD4 naive and CD4 memory were each given three plates, CD8 naive was given two plates, and CD8 memory was given one plate. Blood TCR repertoires of four to six healthy adults were deeply sequenced to estimate repertoire size and the extent of clonotype sharing between individuals. Libraries were prepared and TCR repertoires were sequenced by different laboratories using diverse techniques, in order to increase sequencing depth and limit assay-specific biases. Per donor, leukapheresis produced somewhere between about 0.94 and 9.5 billion PBMCs. Overall results and qualifications from the work: The small number of donors limited the genetic and exposure-history diversity represented. Sampling was restricted to blood, and TCR repertoires in tissues likely differ from the TCR repertoires found in blood. Rarefaction of sorted-subset datasets indicated incomplete sequencing despite the large sequencing depth. Pairwise subsampling indicated that sequencing depth was expected to affect the degree of clonotype sharing among donors. Larger estimated clonotype richness was generally found for naive subsets than for memory subsets. When a handful of donors were compared, the shared fraction of clonotypes was about 5.5% for naive CD4, around 3.5% for naive CD8, about 2.5% for memory CD4, and 0.4% for memory CD8. Clonotypes shared by all four sorted-subset donors showed higher generation probabilities than non-shared clonotypes.

CDR1 is given as MRHNA and CDR2 as SNTAGT, both from the germline V gene. V lost 6 bases and J lost 5 bases; the stretch between them is 17 bases long. The CDR3 spans 15 residues, from the cysteine through the phenylalanine. Only CDR3 DNA is held: 45 bases, read in frame from base 1. Healthy HIV-negative adults with no recently reported acute infections or vaccinations were included as donors. Every donor was a Caucasian adult residing in Nashville, Tennessee, USA. CD4+ T cells were enriched by magnetic negative selection, after which naive cells were positively selected on CD45RA and the negative fraction was taken as the memory subset. Blood was obtained by leukapheresis, after which PBMCs were separated by Ficoll-Histopaque density gradient centrifugation and cryopreserved in liquid nitrogen vapor phase. Purity and quantity of every magnetically sorted T cell population were checked by analytical flow cytometry. Genomic DNA was isolated from every sorted fraction and measured by UV absorbance on a Nanodrop 2000c.

Using the deep immunoSEQ assay, TCR CDR3 regions were amplified from genomic DNA by multiplex PCR. For each cell subset, the extracted genomic DNA was distributed evenly across all wells of several immunoSEQ 96-well plates, and each plate served as one replicate. For sorted subsets, approximately 190 ng of genomic DNA, equivalent to roughly 33,000 T cell genomes, went into each replicate PCR. The purified libraries were quantified using a Qubit 3.0 fluorometer, sized with a Bioanalyzer 2100, and then quantified again using the KAPA Library Quantification kit. Every immunoSEQ 96-well plate was sequenced on a dedicated single-read 150-cycle Illumina NextSeq 550 flow cell. The study's processing was this. Because only junctional sequences without quality scores were contained in the immunoSEQ output, filtering matching that applied to full-length reads could not be performed. To assign V/J genes and CDR3, sequences were annotated using PyIR, a Python wrapper for IgBLAST v1.9, with IMGT germline references. Any read was removed if the V/J assignment was weak (E-value above 1e-6), the CDR3 was missing, or the read contained stop codons, out-of-frame junctions, or ambiguous translated residues. V3J clonotypes were defined as sequences sharing the same inferred V gene, J gene, and CDR3 amino acid sequence. To compute the percentage overlap between repertoires, the number of shared unique clonotypes was divided by the size of the smaller repertoire. RTK rarefaction, the Chao1 estimator, and Recon v2.1 estimates of unobserved clonotypes were used to assess repertoire richness. For all TCRbeta clonotypes obtained by the gDNA method from a few donors, generation probabilities were computed with OLGA. Entries here come from immuneACCESS through TCRdb and include only in-frame sequences with V and J called. Some clones fail to appear in such tables; in the studies checked, an unresolved V gene covers under half of the shortfall, and the cause of the remainder is unknown. V, J and clone size are taken as reported in that table, and D and trimming were inferred from the DNA itself. This sample has about 1.1 million clones in its table, and approximately 80% of those were observed once. The ten largest account for 0.55% to 0.7% of the sample.

A remark on this clone: Its antigen target is currently unknown. Per-nucleotide qualities are absent, and no much larger clonotype sits a single base away.

Material: memory CD4+ T cells from PBMCs. The cell subset or site label here, explained by the study, means: CD45RA-negative fraction. This sequence originates from a man between 18 and 29 years old in good health. Some clones in this sample may be carry-over from other donors' samples. The V and J genes are TRBV6-4 and TRBJ2-1, with a weak D call of TRBD1 (5 bases match). The encoded CDR3 is CASRAGQTANNEQFF. The nucleotide sequence reads as follows: TGTGCCAGCAGGGCTGGACAAACAGCCAACAATGAGCAGTTCTTC.